This entry lists 20 T cell receptor beta chains sequenced from one sample in a study of blood T cell repertoires in COVID-19. The protocol was immunoSEQ multiplex PCR, while the TCRdb copy is restricted to in-frame clones and leaves out a portion. This table has approximately 180,000 clones, around 90% appearing once. The sample taken for sequencing was peripheral blood. The receptor set was obtained from a man aged 60-69 years with active or convalescent COVID-19.

This clone came up once. This chain connects TRBV20-1 to TRBJ1-5; 8 nucleotides agree with TRBD1. This CDR3 has 13 amino acids. Trimming removed 3 bases from V and 6 bases from J; junction bases left unmatched: 4. In germline, CDR1 is DFQATT, CDR2 SNEGSKA (reference sequence). CDR3 region: CSASNRGSQPQHF. CDR3 nucleotides: TGCAGTGCTAGTAACAGGGGGAGTCAGCCCCAGCATTTT.

The gene calls are TRBV5-1 and TRBJ2-1, with 8 bases fitting TRBD1. Germline V lookup: CDR1 SGHRS, CDR2 YFSETQ. With V trimmed by 3 bases and J by 1 base, 0 bases remained unmatched. CDR3 length: 14 residues. The CDR3 sequence is CASSYRGSYNEQFF. The CDR3 DNA is TGCGCCAGCAGCTACAGGGGGTCCTACAATGAGCAGTTCTTC.

The chain employs TRBV4-1 and TRBJ2-3, with D possibly being TRBD2 (6 bases). V gave up 5 bases and J gave up 3 bases, with 9 bases separating them. Germline-derived CDR1 and CDR2 are MGHRA and YSYEKL. This CDR3 has 13 amino acids. In DNA form, the CDR3 reads TGCGCCAGCAGCTCAAGCGGGACAGATACGCAGTATTTT. As protein: CASSSSGTDTQYF.

For the CDR3, the DNA is TGTGCCAGCAGCTTAGGCCCCGGCGGCGACAGCTCTGAAGCTTTCTTT. The encoded protein is CASSLGPGGDSSEAFF. This chain uses TRBV13 with TRBJ1-1; a weak D match, TRBD1 (5 bases). V lost 0 bases to trimming and J lost 6 bases, with 17 bases between them. Germline CDR1 and CDR2: PRHDT and FYEKMQ (reference sequence). The CDR3 totals 16 residues.

V is TRBV6-5 and J is TRBJ1-2; tentatively, D is TRBD1 (6 bases). Germline CDR1 reads MNHEY; CDR2 reads SVGAGI. V was cut by 8 bases and J by 7 bases, with 26 bases left in between. The CDR3 spans 16 residues. CDR3 sequence (DNA): TGTGCCAGCGGTTTTTCGGAGACAGGAGGATCTGGTGGCTACACCTTC. It specifies CASGFSETGGSGGYTF.

The V gene is TRBV24-1, the J gene TRBJ1-5; D remains ambiguous. The germline V gene encodes CDR1 KGHDR and CDR2 SFDVKD. The CDR3 contains 14 residues. V was pared by 5 bases and J by 2 bases, with 9 bases between. This CDR3 reads CATSASVGNQPQHF. The CDR3 DNA reads TGTGCCACCAGTGCGTCAGTCGGCAATCAGCCCCAGCATTTT.

The chain employs TRBV10-3 and TRBJ2-7, with 7 bases that match TRBD2. V shed 2 bases, J shed 1 base, and the junction held 5 bases outside the gene matches. This CDR3 is built from 15 residues. Germline V CDR1 and CDR2: ENHRY, SYGVKD. CDR3 amino acids: CAISEGAGRSYEQYF. In DNA, the CDR3 is TGTGCCATCAGTGAGGGAGCGGGGCGATCCTACGAGCAGTACTTC.

This clone has a single count. The CDR3 is CASSQGSGRNYEQFF. CDR3 coding DNA: TGTGCCAGCAGCCAAGGGAGCGGTCGAAACTATGAGCAGTTCTTC. The chain carries TRBV3-1 (or the pseudogene TRBV3-2) and TRBJ2-1; D possibly corresponds to TRBD2 (5 bases). Trimming pared 1 base from V and 8 bases from J, leaving 15 bases between. Germline CDR1 and CDR2: LGHDT and YNNKEL (reference sequence). The CDR3 spans 15 residues.

V usage is TRBV5-1 and J usage is TRBJ2-5; 8 bases map to TRBD1. The CDR3 consists of 14 residues. Unmatched junction bases numbered 3, after V lost 4 bases and J lost 1 base. The germline V gene encodes CDR1 SGHRS and CDR2 YFSETQ. In nucleotides, the CDR3 is TGCGCCAGCAGCGGACAGGGTGGCCAAGAGACCCAGTACTTC. It is translated as CASSGQGGQETQYF.

The V and J genes are TRBV9 and TRBJ2-1; 11 nucleotides align to TRBD2. Trimming removed 2 bases from V and 10 bases from J; junction bases left unmatched: 8. The CDR3 has 15 amino acids. Germline V lookup: CDR1 SGDLS, CDR2 YYNGEE. The CDR3 coding sequence is TGTGCCAGCAGCGTTACGACTAGCGGGGTGCAGGAGCAGTTCTTC. Amino acid sequence: CASSVTTSGVQEQFF.

V is TRBV5-1 and J is TRBJ2-7, with 7 bases that match TRBD1. V dropped 5 bases and J dropped 0; count of bases not matched to a gene: 8. The V gene's germline CDR1 is SGHRS and CDR2 YFSETQ. The CDR3 is 15 amino acids. The CDR3 nucleotides are TGCGCCAGCAGTTACACCGGGACAGTCTCCTACGAGCAGTACTTC. Translated, it gives CASSYTGTVSYEQYF.

The V and J genes are TRBV5-1 and TRBJ2-5; TRBD2 might be the D (5 bases). This CDR3 region has 16 residues. V was cut by 4 bases and J by 7 bases, with 23 bases left in between. CDR1 and CDR2 (germline): SGHRS, YFSETQ. CDR3 loop: CASSRGDASRRLTQYF. As DNA, the CDR3 is TGCGCCAGCAGCCGCGGCGATGCTAGCAGGAGATTGACCCAGTACTTC.

The CDR3 loop reads CSVETLGGYGGYTF. The CDR3 coding sequence is TGCAGCGTTGAAACCCTGGGGGGTTACGGTGGCTACACCTTC. V usage is TRBV29-1 and J usage is TRBJ1-2; tentatively, D is TRBD1 (5 bases). V gave up 2 bases and J gave up 7 bases, with 17 bases separating them. The germline CDR1 and CDR2 sequences are SQVTM and ANQGSEA. The CDR3 sequence is 14 residues long.

This chain links TRBV3-1 (or the pseudogene TRBV3-2) with TRBJ1-6, with 10 bases that match TRBD1. The CDR3 is made up of 16 amino acids. Losses at the gene ends were 4 bases for V and 6 bases for J; bases not matched to a gene: 6. Per germline, CDR1 LGHDT and CDR2 YNNKEL (reference sequence). The CDR3, as DNA: TGTGCCAGCAGCCGCGGGACAGGGGAGCCTAATTCACCCCTCCACTTT. This gives the protein CASSRGTGEPNSPLHF.

The J gene is TRBJ1-6, the V gene TRBV6-5; D call uncertain. V gave up 11 bases and J gave up 0 bases, with 14 bases separating them. The CDR3 extends over 15 amino acids. Germline CDR1 MNHEY, CDR2 SVGAGI. CDR3 in amino acids: CAVRAGISYNSPLHF. The CDR3 region has the DNA TGTGCCGTCCGGGCGGGTATCTCCTATAATTCACCCCTCCACTTT.

The J gene is TRBJ2-2, the V gene TRBV3-1 (or the pseudogene TRBV3-2); a weak D match, TRBD2 (7 bases). Between the trimmed V and J ends, which lost 0 bases and 13 bases, there was a span of 24 bases. CDR3 length: 17 residues. Looked up from germline, CDR1 is LGHDT and CDR2 is YNNKEL (reference sequence). The chain's CDR3 is CASSQDLYPDMGGRLFF. The CDR3 region has the DNA TGTGCCAGCAGCCAAGATCTTTACCCGGATATGGGGGGGCGGCTGTTTTTT.

The V gene is TRBV10-3, the J gene TRBJ1-1; TRBD1 might be the D (5 bases). V was pared by 7 bases and J by 2 bases, with 11 bases between. From germline, CDR1 is ENHRY and CDR2 SYGVKD. CDR3 length: 13 residues. Here the CDR3 reads CAIMGQDNTEAFF. The DNA for the CDR3 is TGTGCCATCATGGGGCAGGATAACACTGAAGCTTTCTTT.

The CDR3 DNA reads as TGTGCCAGCAGCTTCGTACAGGGGGCGCGGGGGACTGAAGCTTTCTTT. Protein product: CASSFVQGARGTEAFF. This chain links TRBV7-9 with TRBJ1-1; 9 positions agree with TRBD1. This CDR3 has 16 residues. The germline CDR1 and CDR2 sequences are SEHNR and FQNEAQ (reference sequence). After removal of 3 bases from V and 5 bases from J, the junction contained 10 bases not matched to a gene.

This clone is a singleton in its sample. The chain uses TRBV2 and TRBJ1-5; TRBD1 aligns across 9 bases. The CDR3 covers 16 residues. Trimming took 7 bases from V and 2 from J; bases not matched to a gene: 9. Germline lookup yields CDR1 SNHLY and CDR2 FYNNEI. CDR3 nucleotides: TGTGCCAGCACTCAACAGGGGGCGATCGGCAATCAGCCCCAGCATTTT. It codes for CASTQQGAIGNQPQHF.

This clone was seen once. The V and J genes are TRBV6-6 and TRBJ1-1; possibly TRBD1 for D (5 bases). Germline lookup yields CDR1 MNHNY and CDR2 SVGAGI (reference sequence). Between the trimmed V and J ends, which lost 0 bases and 5 bases, there was a span of 7 bases. The CDR3 runs to 13 residues. The CDR3 DNA reads as TGTGCCAGCAGTTACTCAGGGGTTACTGAAGCTTTCTTT. Translated: CASSYSGVTEAFF.